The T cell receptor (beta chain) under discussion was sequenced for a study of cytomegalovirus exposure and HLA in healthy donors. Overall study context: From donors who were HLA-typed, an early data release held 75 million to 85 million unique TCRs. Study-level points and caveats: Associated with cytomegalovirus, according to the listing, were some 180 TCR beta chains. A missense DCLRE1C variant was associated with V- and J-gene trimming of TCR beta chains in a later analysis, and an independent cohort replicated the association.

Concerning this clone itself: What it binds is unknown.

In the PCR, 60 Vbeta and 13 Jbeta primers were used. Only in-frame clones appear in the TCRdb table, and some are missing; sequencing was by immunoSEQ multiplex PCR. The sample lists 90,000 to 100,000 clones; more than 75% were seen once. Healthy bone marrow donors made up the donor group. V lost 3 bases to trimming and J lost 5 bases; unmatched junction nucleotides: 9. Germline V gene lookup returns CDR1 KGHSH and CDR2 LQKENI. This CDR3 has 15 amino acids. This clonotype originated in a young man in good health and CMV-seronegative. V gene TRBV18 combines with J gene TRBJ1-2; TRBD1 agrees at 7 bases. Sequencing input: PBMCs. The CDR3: CASSPGTEAMYGYTF. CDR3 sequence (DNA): TGTGCCAGCTCACCGGGGACAGAAGCGATGTATGGCTACACCTTC.